The clone carrying this T cell receptor beta chain is a singleton in its sample. Its antigen is not identified. One end of the junction fails to match germline, which may point to a read error. CDR1 and CDR2 from the germline V gene are MDHEN and SYDVKM. The CDR3 spans 11 residues. This sample was taken from a study of T cell repertoires in cytomegalovirus infection. The overall study: Public TCR beta signatures were indicative of both CMV infection and a matching HLA type. Overall study results and limits: There were carriers of CMV plus the relevant HLA, and cumulative public TCR beta family frequency identified them.

TCRdb processed the reads anew with MiXCR; each CDR3 protein has one entry. The repertoire consists of about 200,000 distinct CDR3 sequences, with nearly 9.5% occurring once and the leading ten covering approximately 4.2%. This sequence originates from a human donor in good health (CMV status not recorded). Some clones in this sample may be carry-over from other donors' samples. Material: PBMCs. The genes are TRBV28 and TRBJ2-7; D remains ambiguous. The CDR3 coding sequence is TGTACCAGCAGTTTACAGTACGAGCAGTACTTC. Translation gives CTSSLQYEQYF.